What follows are 25 T cell receptor beta chains derived from one specimen sequenced in a study of T cell responses to AZD1222 COVID-19 vaccine. Generated by immunoSEQ multiplex PCR, the TCRdb table keeps only in-frame clones and is missing some. The data show about 59,000 clones, 89% seen once. This specimen consisted of peripheral blood, obtained 28 days after the second AZD1222 dose. The source of these receptors is an adult who received the AZD1222 COVID-19 vaccine.

The rearrangement links TRBV29-1 to TRBJ1-1, with 8 bases matching TRBD1. J gave up 1 base and V 5 bases, and 6 bases lay outside the gene matches. The CDR3 extends over 14 amino acids. The V gene's germline CDR1 is SQVTM and CDR2 ANQGSEA. The CDR3 loop is CSVKIQGGNTEAFF. CDR3 in DNA: TGCAGCGTTAAAATACAGGGGGGGAACACTGAAGCTTTCTTT.

The CDR3 DNA follows: TGCGCCAGCAGCTTCGGAGCTTCTGGAGGGAACACTGAAGCTTTCTTT. Its protein product is CASSFGASGGNTEAFF. The genes are TRBV5-1 and TRBJ1-1; no definite D call. The length of the CDR3 is 16 residues. Trimming removed 2 bases at V and 1 base at J, with 15 bases between. The germline CDR1 and CDR2 sequences are SGHRS and YFSETQ.

This chain links TRBV28 with TRBJ1-5; D is ambiguous. Germline V lookup: CDR1 MDHEN, CDR2 SYDVKM. The CDR3 extends over 14 amino acids. V was cut by 5 bases and J by 6 bases, with 14 bases left in between. In DNA form, the CDR3 reads TGTGCCAGCAGTCCGGGGTCCCTGGGTCAGCCCCAGCATTTT. Residues: CASSPGSLGQPQHF.

The chain recombines TRBV18 with TRBJ2-3; D gene unclear. V gave up 0 bases and J gave up 2 bases, with 12 bases separating them. This CDR3 has 16 amino acids. The germline gives CDR1 KGHSH, CDR2 LQKENI. DNA of the CDR3: TGTGCCAGCTCACCACCTGCCCGGGTGGACACAGATACGCAGTATTTT. This sequence encodes CASSPPARVDTDTQYF.

The CDR3 coding sequence is TGTGCCAGCAGCCCCGGGGACAGAGAAAATGAAAAACTGTTTTTT. Its protein product is CASSPGDRENEKLFF. This sequence joins TRBV7-9 and TRBJ1-4; TRBD1 agrees at 7 bases. Germline CDR1 and CDR2: SEHNR and FQNEAQ (reference sequence). V was clipped by 5 bases and J by 5 bases; unmatched bases: 8. This CDR3 spans 15 amino acids.

The chain links TRBV7-2 to TRBJ1-1; no clear D. The CDR3 is 13 residues long. V gave up 5 bases and J gave up 0 bases, with 7 bases separating them. Germline V lookup: CDR1 SGHTA, CDR2 FQGNSA. The CDR3 DNA is TGTGCCAGCAGCCCACAGATGAACACTGAAGCTTTCTTT. It translates to CASSPQMNTEAFF.

The chain couples TRBV5-1 to TRBJ2-7; 10 bases map to TRBD2. The CDR3 extends over 15 amino acids. V lost 6 bases, J lost 0 bases, and 6 bases stayed unmatched. Germline lookup yields CDR1 SGHRS and CDR2 YFSETQ. CDR3 protein: CASNSLAGDSYEQYF. The CDR3, as DNA: TGCGCCAGCAACTCCCTAGCGGGGGACTCCTACGAGCAGTACTTC.

This clone was observed once. The rearrangement links TRBV29-1 to TRBJ2-7, with D perhaps TRBD1 or TRBD2 (6 bases each). Germline-derived CDR1 and CDR2 are SQVTM and ANQGSEA. The ends were cut back, 4 bases at V and 3 bases at J, with 16 bases in the middle. CDR3 length equals 14 residues. The CDR3 loop is CSVVGGFDGYEQYF. The CDR3 region has the DNA TGCAGCGTTGTAGGGGGGTTCGATGGCTACGAGCAGTACTTC.

V and J are TRBV11-2 and TRBJ2-3; D is ambiguous. CDR1 is SGHAT and CDR2 is FQNNGV in the germline V gene. The CDR3 length is 12 residues. Trimming removed 4 bases at V and 5 bases at J, with 7 bases between. CDR3 DNA: TGTGCCAGCAGCTCCGAAAGAGATACGCAGTATTTT. Its translation is CASSSERDTQYF.

The chain combines TRBV10-2 with TRBJ2-7, with 11 bases fitting TRBD2. Germline V lookup: CDR1 WSHSY, CDR2 SAAADI. The junction had 10 bases not matched to a gene; V was cut back by 3 bases and J by 3 bases. The CDR3 covers 17 residues. The chain's CDR3 is CASSDSLAGGFYYEQYF. CDR3 nucleotide sequence: TGCGCCAGCAGTGACTCGTTAGCGGGAGGGTTTTACTACGAGCAGTACTTC.

V is TRBV9 and J is TRBJ2-7; TRBD1 is a possible D gene (6 bases). Trimming left V 0 bases short and J 0 bases short, with 10 bases between. CDR1 is SGDLS and CDR2 is YYNGEE in the germline V gene. This CDR3 is built from 15 residues. The CDR3 DNA follows: TGTGCCAGCAGCGTAGGTGGGACATACTCCTACGAGCAGTACTTC. Encoded protein: CASSVGGTYSYEQYF.

This clone was recorded only once. This sequence joins TRBV5-1 and TRBJ2-4, with TRBD2 matching 7 bases. CDR1 is SGHRS, CDR2 YFSETQ, per germline. The CDR3 is 20 amino acids. The V gene end was trimmed by 4 bases and the J gene end by 0 bases; junction bases not matched to a gene: 19. The CDR3 region is CASSPHFAGVSDQAKNIQYF. CDR3 in DNA: TGCGCCAGCAGCCCCCATTTCGCGGGGGTTTCCGACCAAGCCAAAAACATTCAGTACTTC.

This sequence joins TRBV4-1 and TRBJ2-7, with a possible D match to TRBD2 (6 bases). The CDR3 has 17 amino acids. CDR1 is MGHRA and CDR2 is YSYEKL in the germline V gene. The V end was cut by 1 base, the J end by 0 bases, with 16 bases between. The CDR3 nucleotides read TGCGCCAGCAGCCAAGTGGAGGTAGCGGAGATCTCCTACGAGCAGTACTTC. Protein: CASSQVEVAEISYEQYF.

The chain has TRBV19 and TRBJ1-1; D not certain. The V and J ends lost 3 bases and 3 bases respectively, with 8 bases between them. The CDR3 totals 13 residues. Germline V gene sequence: CDR1 LNHDA, CDR2 SQIVND (reference sequence). In DNA, the CDR3 is TGTGCCAGTAGTATTAATTGGGACACTGAAGCTTTCTTT. It yields the protein CASSINWDTEAFF.

The chain joins TRBV2 to TRBJ2-7; 8 bases match TRBD1. Trimming removed 3 bases from V and 2 bases from J; junction bases left unmatched: 15. Germline V lookup: CDR1 SNHLY, CDR2 FYNNEI. The CDR3 contains 18 residues. CDR3: CASSDDGQGRVTPYEQYF. The CDR3 DNA is TGTGCCAGCAGTGACGACGGACAGGGCCGGGTCACTCCCTACGAGCAGTACTTC.

The V gene is TRBV19, the J gene TRBJ1-5; D is unresolved. Germline CDR1 LNHDA, CDR2 SQIVND (reference sequence). CDR3 size: 12 residues. Trimming cost V 4 bases and J 3 bases, with 4 bases left between them. The CDR3 nucleotides are TGTGCCAGTAGTACCCTCAATCAGCCCCAGCATTTT. Its translation is CASSTLNQPQHF.

The chain has TRBV19 and TRBJ1-2; TRBD1 might be the D (6 bases). CDR1 is LNHDA and CDR2 is SQIVND in the germline V gene (reference sequence). V was trimmed by 10 bases and J by 5 bases, leaving 14 bases between them. There are 12 residues in the CDR3. CDR3 residues: CATEDRKYGYTF. For the CDR3, the DNA is TGTGCCACGGAGGACAGAAAGTATGGCTACACCTTC.

This rearrangement joins TRBV11-3 to TRBJ2-7; 9 bases match TRBD2. Germline CDR1 and CDR2: SGHNT and YENEEA. The junction had 11 bases not matched to a gene; V was cut back by 5 bases and J by 6 bases. This CDR3 contains 15 residues. In DNA form, the CDR3 reads TGTGCCAGCAGCCCCAGTAGCGGGAGCAGTGGCGAGCAGTACTTC. This codes for CASSPSSGSSGEQYF. The whole variable domain, filled in from reference TRBV11-3 and TRBJ2-7, reads EAGVVQSPRYKIIEKKQPVAFWCNPISGHNTLYWYLQNLGQGPELLIRYENEEAVDDSQLPKDRFSAERLKGVDSTLKIQPAELGDSAVYLCASSPSSGSSGEQYFGPGTRLTVT.

J is TRBJ2-7 and V is TRBV29-1; maybe TRBD1 (6 bases). The CDR3 is 13 amino acids. Germline values: CDR1 SQVTM, CDR2 ANQGSEA. V shed 4 bases and J shed 2 bases, with 12 bases lying between them. CDR3 protein: CSVGSRGPYEQYF. The CDR3 region has the DNA TGCAGCGTTGGAAGCAGGGGTCCCTACGAGCAGTACTTC.

The chain employs TRBV19 and TRBJ1-5; 7 nucleotides align to TRBD1. Germline V gives CDR1 LNHDA, CDR2 SQIVND (reference sequence). J gave up 5 bases and V 10 bases, and 8 bases lay outside the gene matches. The CDR3 contains 13 residues. The CDR3 loop is CATKQGMDQPQHF. As DNA, the CDR3 is TGTGCCACCAAACAGGGGATGGATCAGCCCCAGCATTTT. Together with reference TRBV19 and TRBJ1-5, the CDR3 gives the full variable domain: DGGITQSPKYLFRKEGQNVTLSCEQNLNHDAMYWYRQDPGQGLRLIYYSQIVNDFQKGDIAEGYSVSREKKESFPLTVTSAQKNPTAFYLCATKQGMDQPQHFGDGTRLSIL.

The chain recombines TRBV2 with TRBJ1-1; D gene uncertain. Trimming shortened V by 8 bases and J by 2 bases, and 15 bases separated the two germline ends. CDR1 is SNHLY, CDR2 FYNNEI, per germline. There are 14 residues in the CDR3. CDR3 bases: TGTGCCAGCCGCGGACGGAGGACTAACACTGAAGCTTTCTTT. Translating gives CASRGRRTNTEAFF.

This chain connects TRBV24-1 to TRBJ2-5, with 8 bases matching TRBD2. V lost 4 bases and J lost 1; bases outside the gene matches: 1. CDR3 length: 14 residues. CDR1 KGHDR and CDR2 SFDVKD come from the germline V gene. This CDR3 is CATSDREGQETQYF. CDR3 sequence (DNA): TGTGCCACCAGTGACCGGGAGGGCCAAGAGACCCAGTACTTC.

The gene calls are TRBV14 and TRBJ2-7; tentative D call: TRBD2 (5 bases). Trimming cost V 0 bases and J 7 bases, with 16 bases left between them. The CDR3 contains 15 residues. Germline V gene sequence: CDR1 SGHDN, CDR2 FVKESK. CDR3: CASSQDLAGSGEQYF. DNA of the CDR3: TGTGCCAGCAGCCAAGATCTGGCTGGATCGGGAGAGCAGTACTTC.

The J gene is TRBJ1-1, the V gene TRBV10-2; TRBD1 aligns across 10 bases. The CDR3 contains 17 residues. Germline CDR1 reads WSHSY; CDR2 reads SAAADI. J gave up 1 base and V 8 bases, and 13 bases lay outside the gene matches. The CDR3 bases are TGCGCCAGCCAATTATTGGGGACAGGGGTGGCGAACACTGAAGCTTTCTTT. This encodes CASQLLGTGVANTEAFF.

The chain carries TRBV6-5 and TRBJ2-2; D gene uncertain. This CDR3 has 14 amino acids. Trimming pared 1 base from V and 4 bases from J, leaving 7 bases between. The germline gives CDR1 MNHEY, CDR2 SVGAGI. The CDR3 DNA follows: TGTGCCAGCAGTTACTTTAGTTTCACCGGGGAGCTGTTTTTT. Amino acids: CASSYFSFTGELFF.